This T cell receptor (beta chain) was observed in a study of beta chain features in type 1 diabetes. The CDR3 extends over 14 amino acids. Trimming cost V 1 base and J 3 bases; bases outside gene matches: 0. The V gene's germline CDR1 is SNHLY and CDR2 FYNNEI. Expressed TCRB transcripts got sequenced, as all isolated RNA was reverse transcribed. It was found that naive, central memory and regulatory T cell samples averaged about 3.5 million reads. The table came from immunoSEQ multiplex PCR; TCRdb's copy has only in-frame clones and leaves some out. The data show around 240,000 clones, with around 65% seen just once and approximately 0.053% held by the top ten. Sorting produced populations that all topped 98% purity. Overall study results and limits: Resolution of whether HLA type affects TCRB rearrangement was not achieved here.

As to this clone: Its antigen is unidentified.

This chain connects TRBV2 to TRBJ2-3; TRBD2 agrees at 8 bases. The sequence was collected from a man under 40 in good health. Sequenced material: naive CD4+ T cells from blood. The CDR3: CASSEGLATDTQYF. CDR3 nucleotides: TGTGCCAGCAGTGAAGGACTAGCGACAGATACGCAGTATTTT.